This T cell receptor beta chain was identified in a study of human T cells and chemical hapten exposure. Study outcomes and limitations: Sensitizing with DPC caused no change in TCRs above 1 in 1000 frequency. Expanded TCRs were compared with controls, and the expanded TCRs formed significantly more large CDR3 similarity clusters.

Time point of the sample: patch test 1, 2 weeks after DPC sensitization. Specified treatment: therapeutic diphenylcyclopropenone sensitization with weekly scalp DPC. Each CDR3 protein gets one entry after TCRdb re-called the RACE reads with MiXCR. The sample lists roughly 80,000 distinct CDR3 sequences, around a tenth occurring once. This clonotype appeared a few times. Its antigen remains unknown. The clonotype comes from a woman between 45 and 60 years old with alopecia areata. Some clones in this sample may be carry-over from other donors' samples. This material consisted of whole blood, taken in connection with sensitization to the hapten diphenylcyclopropenone (DPC).

The CDR3 DNA reads TGCGCCAGCAGCTTGGCCCCGGCTCCTAGCTCCTACGAGCAGTACTTC. Translation gives CASSLAPAPSSYEQYF. The chain uses TRBV5-1 and TRBJ2-7; D is undetermined. From germline, CDR1 is SGHRS and CDR2 YFSETQ. Trimming stripped 0 bases from V and 0 bases from J, with 13 bases between. The CDR3 contains 16 residues.